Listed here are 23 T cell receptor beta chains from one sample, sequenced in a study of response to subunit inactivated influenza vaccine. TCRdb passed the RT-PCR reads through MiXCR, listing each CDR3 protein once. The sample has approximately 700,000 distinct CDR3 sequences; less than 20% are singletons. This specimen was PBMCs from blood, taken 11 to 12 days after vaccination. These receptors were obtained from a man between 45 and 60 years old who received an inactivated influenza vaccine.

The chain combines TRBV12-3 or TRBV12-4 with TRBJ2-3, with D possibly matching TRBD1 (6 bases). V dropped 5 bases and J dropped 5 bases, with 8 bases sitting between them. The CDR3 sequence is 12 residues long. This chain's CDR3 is CASSRGQDTQYF. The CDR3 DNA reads TGTGCCAGCAGTCGGGGACAAGATACGCAGTATTTT.

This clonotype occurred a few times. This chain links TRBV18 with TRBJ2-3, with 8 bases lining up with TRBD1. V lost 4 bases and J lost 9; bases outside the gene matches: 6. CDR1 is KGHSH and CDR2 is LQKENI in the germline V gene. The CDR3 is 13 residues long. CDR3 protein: CASSLQGAQTQYF. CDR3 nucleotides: TGTGCCAGCTCACTCCAGGGGGCGCAAACGCAGTATTTT.

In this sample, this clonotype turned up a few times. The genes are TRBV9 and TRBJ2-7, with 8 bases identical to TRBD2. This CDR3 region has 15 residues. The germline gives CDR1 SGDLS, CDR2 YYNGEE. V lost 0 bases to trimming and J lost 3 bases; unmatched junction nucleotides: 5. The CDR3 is CASSVAGLVGYEQYF. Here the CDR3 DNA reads TGTGCCAGCAGCGTAGCGGGACTAGTTGGCTACGAGCAGTACTTC.

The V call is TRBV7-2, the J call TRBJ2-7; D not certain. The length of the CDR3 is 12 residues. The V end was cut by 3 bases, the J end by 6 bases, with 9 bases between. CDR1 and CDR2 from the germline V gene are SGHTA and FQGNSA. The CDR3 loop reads CASSFPAREQYF. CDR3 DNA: TGTGCCAGCAGCTTCCCGGCCCGCGAGCAGTACTTC.

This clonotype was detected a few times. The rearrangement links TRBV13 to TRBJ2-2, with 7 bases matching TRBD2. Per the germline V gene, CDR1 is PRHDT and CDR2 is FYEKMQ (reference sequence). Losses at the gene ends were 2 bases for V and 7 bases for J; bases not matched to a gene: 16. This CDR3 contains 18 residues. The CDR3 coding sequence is TGTGCCAGCAGCTTAACAACATTTTTGCGGGAGACGGGCGGGGAGCTGTTTTTT. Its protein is CASSLTTFLRETGGELFF.

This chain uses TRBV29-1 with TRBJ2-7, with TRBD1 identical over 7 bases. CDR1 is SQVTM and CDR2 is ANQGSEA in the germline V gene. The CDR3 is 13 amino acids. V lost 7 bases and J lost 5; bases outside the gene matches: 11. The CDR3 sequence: CSAEGQVGDEQYF. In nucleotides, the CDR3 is TGCAGCGCCGAAGGACAGGTAGGGGACGAGCAGTACTTC.

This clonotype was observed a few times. CDR3 coding DNA: TGTGCCATCAGTGACGTGGGGGCCCGAGATACGCAGTATTTT. Its translation: CAISDVGARDTQYF. The V and J genes are TRBV10-3 and TRBJ2-3; perhaps TRBD1 as D (6 bases). Germline lookup yields CDR1 ENHRY and CDR2 SYGVKD. Trimming pared 3 bases from V and 5 bases from J, leaving 12 bases between. There are 14 residues in the CDR3.

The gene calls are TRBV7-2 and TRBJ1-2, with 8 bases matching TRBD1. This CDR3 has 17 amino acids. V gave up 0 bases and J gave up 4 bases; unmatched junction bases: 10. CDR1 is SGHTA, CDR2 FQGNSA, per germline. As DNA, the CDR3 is TGTGCCAGCAGCTTAGCGATAGTAGGACAGGGATCCTATGGCTACACCTTC. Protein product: CASSLAIVGQGSYGYTF.

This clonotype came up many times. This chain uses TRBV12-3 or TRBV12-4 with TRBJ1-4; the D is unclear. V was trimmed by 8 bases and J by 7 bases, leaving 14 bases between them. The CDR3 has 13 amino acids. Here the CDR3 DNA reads TGTGCCAGCGGGGAGGGCTTCAGTGAAAAACTGTTTTTT. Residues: CASGEGFSEKLFF.

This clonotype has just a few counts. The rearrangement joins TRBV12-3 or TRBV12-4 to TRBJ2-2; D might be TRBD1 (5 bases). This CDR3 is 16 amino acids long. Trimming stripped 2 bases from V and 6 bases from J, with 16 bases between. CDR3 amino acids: CASSLIWGRASGELFF. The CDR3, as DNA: TGTGCCAGCAGTTTAATCTGGGGCCGGGCGTCCGGGGAGCTGTTTTTT.

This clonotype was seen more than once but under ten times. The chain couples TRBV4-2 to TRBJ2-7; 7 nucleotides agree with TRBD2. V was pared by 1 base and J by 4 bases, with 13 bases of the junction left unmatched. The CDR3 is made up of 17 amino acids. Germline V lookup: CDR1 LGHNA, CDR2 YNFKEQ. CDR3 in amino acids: CASSQGSGLAATYEQYF. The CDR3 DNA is TGTGCCAGCAGCCAAGGCAGCGGGCTAGCGGCGACGTACGAGCAGTACTTC.

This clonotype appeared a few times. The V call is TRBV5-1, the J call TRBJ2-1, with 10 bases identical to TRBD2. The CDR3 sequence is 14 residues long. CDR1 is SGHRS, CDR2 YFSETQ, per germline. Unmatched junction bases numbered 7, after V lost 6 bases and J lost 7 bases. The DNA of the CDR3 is TGCGCCAGCACAACTAGCGGGAATTGGAATGAGCAGTTCTTC. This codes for CASTTSGNWNEQFF. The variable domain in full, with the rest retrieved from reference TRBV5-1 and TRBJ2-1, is KAGVTQTPRYLIKTRGQQVTLSCSPISGHRSVSWYQQTPGQGLQFLFEYFSETQRNKGNFPGRFSGRQFSNSRSEMNVSTLELGDSALYLCASTTSGNWNEQFFGPGTRLTVL.

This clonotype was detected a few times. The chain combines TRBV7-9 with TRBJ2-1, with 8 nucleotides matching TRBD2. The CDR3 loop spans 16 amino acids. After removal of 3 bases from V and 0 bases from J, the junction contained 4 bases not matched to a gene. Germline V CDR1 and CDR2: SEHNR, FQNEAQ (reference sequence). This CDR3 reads CASSFGGGSSYNEQFF. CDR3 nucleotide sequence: TGTGCCAGCAGCTTCGGCGGGGGGAGCTCCTACAATGAGCAGTTCTTC.

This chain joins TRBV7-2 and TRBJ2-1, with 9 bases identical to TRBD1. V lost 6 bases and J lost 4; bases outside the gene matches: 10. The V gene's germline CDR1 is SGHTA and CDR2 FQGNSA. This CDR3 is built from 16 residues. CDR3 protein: CASSKKRDRDYNEQFF. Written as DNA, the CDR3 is TGTGCCAGCAGTAAGAAACGGGACAGGGATTACAATGAGCAGTTCTTC.

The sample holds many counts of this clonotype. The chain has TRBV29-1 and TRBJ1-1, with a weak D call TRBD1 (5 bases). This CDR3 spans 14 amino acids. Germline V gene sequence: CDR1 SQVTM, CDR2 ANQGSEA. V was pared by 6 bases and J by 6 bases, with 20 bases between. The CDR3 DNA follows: TGCAGCGTCCTAATACAGGCCGCGATGGCTGAAGCTTTCTTT. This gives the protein CSVLIQAAMAEAFF.

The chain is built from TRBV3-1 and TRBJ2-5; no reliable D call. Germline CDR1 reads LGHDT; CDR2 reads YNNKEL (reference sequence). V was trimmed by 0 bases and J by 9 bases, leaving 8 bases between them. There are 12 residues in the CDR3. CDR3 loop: CASSQEGRAQYF. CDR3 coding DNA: TGTGCCAGCAGCCAAGAAGGAAGGGCCCAGTACTTC.

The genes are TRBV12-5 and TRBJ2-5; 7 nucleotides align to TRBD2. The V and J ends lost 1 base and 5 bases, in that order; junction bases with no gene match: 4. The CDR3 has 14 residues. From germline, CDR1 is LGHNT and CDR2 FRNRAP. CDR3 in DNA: TGTGCTAGTGGTTTGGGACTAGCCCAGGAGACCCAGTACTTC. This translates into CASGLGLAQETQYF.

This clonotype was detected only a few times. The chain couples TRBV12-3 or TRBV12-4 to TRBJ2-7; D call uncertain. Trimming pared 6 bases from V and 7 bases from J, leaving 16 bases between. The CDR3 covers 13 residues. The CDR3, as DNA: TGTGCCAGCAGCTCACCAGGTCTGGGGGAGCAGTACTTC. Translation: CASSSPGLGEQYF.

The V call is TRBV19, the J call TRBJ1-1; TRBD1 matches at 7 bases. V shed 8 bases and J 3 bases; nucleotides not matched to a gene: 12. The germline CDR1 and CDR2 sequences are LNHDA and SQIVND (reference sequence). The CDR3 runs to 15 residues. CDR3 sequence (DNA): TGTGCCAGTTCCAGACAGGGCCTGGGGGACACTGAAGCTTTCTTT. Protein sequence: CASSRQGLGDTEAFF.

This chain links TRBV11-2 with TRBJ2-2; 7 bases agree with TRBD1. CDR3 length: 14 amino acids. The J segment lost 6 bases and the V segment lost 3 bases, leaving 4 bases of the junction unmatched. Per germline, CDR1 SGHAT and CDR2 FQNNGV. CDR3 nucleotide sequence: TGTGCCAGCAGCTTGCTCGACAGGGCCGGGGAGCTGTTTTTT. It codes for CASSLLDRAGELFF.

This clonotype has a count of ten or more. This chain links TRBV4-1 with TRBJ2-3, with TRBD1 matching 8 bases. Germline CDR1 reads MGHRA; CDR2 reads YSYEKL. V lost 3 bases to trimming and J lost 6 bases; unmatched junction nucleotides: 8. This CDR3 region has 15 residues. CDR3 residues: CASSHLPDRGDTQYF. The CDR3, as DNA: TGCGCCAGCAGCCACCTCCCAGACAGGGGTGATACGCAGTATTTT.

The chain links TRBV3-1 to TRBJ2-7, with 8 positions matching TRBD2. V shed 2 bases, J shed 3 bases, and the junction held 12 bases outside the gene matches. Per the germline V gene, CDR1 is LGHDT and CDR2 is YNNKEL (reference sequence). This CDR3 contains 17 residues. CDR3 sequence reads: CASSQWTGTSVRYEQYF. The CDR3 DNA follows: TGTGCCAGCAGCCAATGGACCGGGACTAGTGTGCGCTACGAGCAGTACTTC.

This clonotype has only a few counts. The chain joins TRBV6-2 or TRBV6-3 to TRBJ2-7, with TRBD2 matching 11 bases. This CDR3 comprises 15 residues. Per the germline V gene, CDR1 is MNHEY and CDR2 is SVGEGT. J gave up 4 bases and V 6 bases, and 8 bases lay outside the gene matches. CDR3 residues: CASRRPGLADYEQYF. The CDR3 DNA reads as TGTGCCAGCAGACGACCGGGACTAGCGGATTACGAGCAGTACTTC.